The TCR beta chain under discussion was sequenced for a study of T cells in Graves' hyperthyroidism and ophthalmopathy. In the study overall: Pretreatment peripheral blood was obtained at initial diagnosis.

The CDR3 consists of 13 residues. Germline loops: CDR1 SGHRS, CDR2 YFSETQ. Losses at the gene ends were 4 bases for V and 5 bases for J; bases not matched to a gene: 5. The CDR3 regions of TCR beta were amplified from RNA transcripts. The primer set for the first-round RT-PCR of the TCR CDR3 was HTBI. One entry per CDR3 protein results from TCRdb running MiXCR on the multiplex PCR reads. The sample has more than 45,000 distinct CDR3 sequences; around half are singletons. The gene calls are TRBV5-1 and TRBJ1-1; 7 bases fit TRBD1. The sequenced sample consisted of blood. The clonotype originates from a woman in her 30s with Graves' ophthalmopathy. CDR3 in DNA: TGCGCCAGCAGCCCGGGGACAGAAACTGAAGCTTTCTTT. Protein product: CASSPGTETEAFF. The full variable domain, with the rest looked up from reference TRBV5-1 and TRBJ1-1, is KAGVTQTPRYLIKTRGQQVTLSCSPISGHRSVSWYQQTPGQGLQFLFEYFSETQRNKGNFPGRFSGRQFSNSRSEMNVSTLELGDSALYLCASSPGTETEAFFGQGTRLTVV.